The 20 T cell receptor beta chains presented below share a single source sample, sequenced in a study of post-analysis software for immune sequencing data (dated by TCRdb to between 2015 and 2016). Study-level results and caveats: Patients showed significantly higher frequencies than controls for about five TRBV segments, among them TRBV5-6, TRBV5-1 and TRBV20-1.

Their specific antigens are unknown. To prepare the library, PCR was applied. Reads for this sample came from an Illumina HiSeq 2500. Unique molecular identifiers were incorporated into TCR beta cDNA libraries to reduce PCR and sequencing biases. TCRdb itself trimmed the public reads at Q25 with fastp, ran MiXCR and retained productive beta chains. Every CDR3 protein is listed once, alongside the most common genes and DNA of its rows. Here the sample has approximately 730,000 distinct CDR3 sequences; about 45% occur a single time. The ten largest account for 4% to 5% of the sample. The specimen sequenced was blood. These receptors were collected from a girl between 10 and 17 years old with multiple sclerosis.

CDR3 in amino acids: CATSRGGASSYEQYF. The CDR3 region has the DNA TGTGCCACCAGCAGAGGAGGGGCCAGCTCCTACGAGCAGTACTTC. The chain has TRBV15 and TRBJ2-7; either TRBD1 or TRBD2 may supply D (5 bases each). V shed 1 base and J shed 0 bases, with 10 bases lying between them. The CDR3 length is 15 residues. In germline, CDR1 is LNHNV, CDR2 YYDKDF (reference sequence).

This clonotype has only a few counts. The chain links TRBV20-1 to TRBJ2-4; D gene unclear. Germline CDR1 DFQATT, CDR2 SNEGSKA (reference sequence). V was shortened by 5 bases and J by 5 bases, with 4 bases between the two germline ends. This CDR3 spans 10 amino acids. This CDR3 reads CSALQNIQYF. CDR3 DNA: TGCAGTGCTCTACAAAACATTCAGTACTTC.

V usage is TRBV7-2 and J usage is TRBJ1-6, with 7 bases lining up with TRBD1. Germline CDR1 and CDR2: SGHTA and FQGNSA. CDR3 length: 14 amino acids. V trimming: 2 bases; J trimming: 9 bases; junction bases outside the gene matches: 4. For the CDR3, the DNA is TGTGCCAGCAGCTTACCTGGGACAGCTTCACCCCTCCACTTT. As protein: CASSLPGTASPLHF.

V and J are TRBV4-1 and TRBJ2-1; 14 bases agree with TRBD2. Germline V gives CDR1 MGHRA, CDR2 YSYEKL. The CDR3 is 14 residues long. V was pared by 3 bases and J by 15 bases, with 7 bases of the junction left unmatched. CDR3 loop: CASSQGGLAGVPFF. The CDR3, as DNA: TGCGCCAGCAGCCAGGGGGGACTAGCGGGAGTGCCGTTCTTC.

This clonotype was observed a handful of times. This chain uses TRBV15 with TRBJ2-1, with D possibly matching TRBD2 (5 bases). V was cut by 8 bases and J by 7 bases, with 15 bases left in between. Germline V gene sequence: CDR1 LNHNV, CDR2 YYDKDF (reference sequence). There are 13 residues in the CDR3. The CDR3 DNA reads as TGTGCCACCGCAATTGGACGGGGAAATGAGCAGTTCTTC. Translated: CATAIGRGNEQFF.

This clonotype was seen more than once but under ten times. The V and J genes are TRBV6-1 and TRBJ2-7, with TRBD1 matching 7 bases. The ends lost 6 bases at V and 0 bases at J; junction bases unmatched: 8. Germline-derived CDR1 and CDR2 are MNHNS and SASEGT. This CDR3 comprises 15 residues. The CDR3 loop reads CASRTPGTVSYEQYF. CDR3 bases: TGTGCCAGCAGAACTCCCGGGACAGTCTCCTACGAGCAGTACTTC.

The rearrangement links TRBV24-1 to TRBJ2-5, with 9 bases fitting TRBD1. Germline lookup yields CDR1 KGHDR and CDR2 SFDVKD. This CDR3 is built from 16 residues. J was trimmed by 2 bases and V by 10 bases; bases with no gene match: 13. The CDR3 loop reads CATPPTWDREQETQYF. In nucleotides, the CDR3 is TGTGCCACTCCTCCTACCTGGGACAGGGAACAAGAGACCCAGTACTTC.

The chain joins TRBV24-1 to TRBJ2-6; 10 bases align to TRBD1. Germline V gene data show CDR1 as KGHDR and CDR2 as SFDVKD. V lost 7 bases to trimming and J lost 1 base; unmatched junction nucleotides: 6. The CDR3 has 17 amino acids. The CDR3 DNA is TGTGCCACCAGACCGGGACAGGGGAAGTCTGGGGCCAACGTCCTGACTTTC. Encoded protein: CATRPGQGKSGANVLTF.

CDR3 bases: TGTGCCAGCAGCCGAGCCGGACAGGGAGGATGGGATACGCAGTATTTT. Translation gives CASSRAGQGGWDTQYF. The rearrangement joins TRBV3-1 to TRBJ2-3; 8 bases map to TRBD1. V was clipped by 4 bases and J by 6 bases; unmatched bases: 12. The CDR3 runs 16 residues. CDR1 is LGHDT, CDR2 YNNKEL, per germline (reference sequence).

This clonotype was seen a few times. J is TRBJ2-3 and V is TRBV6-5, with D possibly being TRBD2 (6 bases). Trimming took off 7 bases at V and 4 bases at J, with 18 bases between the two ends. The CDR3 has 15 residues. Germline V CDR1 and CDR2: MNHEY, SVGAGI. The CDR3 sequence is CASTNPLEGPDTQYF. CDR3 nucleotide sequence: TGTGCCAGCACCAATCCCCTGGAGGGGCCAGATACGCAGTATTTT.

The chain combines TRBV24-1 with TRBJ1-5, with 7 nucleotides matching TRBD1. Germline CDR1 and CDR2: KGHDR and SFDVKD. This CDR3 spans 13 amino acids. Trimming cost V 9 bases and J 7 bases; bases outside gene matches: 8. The CDR3 region is CATQTRDRQPQHF. The CDR3 DNA reads as TGTGCCACCCAGACAAGGGACAGACAGCCCCAGCATTTT.

This clonotype turned up a few times. A junction boundary mismatches the germline segment, possibly from a read error. The CDR3 reads CASSLTSGVYEQYF. CDR3 bases: TGTGCCAGCAGTTTGACTAGCGGGGTCTACGAGCAGTACTTC. This chain uses TRBV5-1 with TRBJ2-7, with 11 bases lining up with TRBD2. The CDR3 sequence is 14 residues long. Germline V CDR1 and CDR2: SGHRS, YFSETQ.

A few counts support this clonotype. The CDR3 spells CASSARDRSYEQYF. The CDR3 nucleotides are TGTGCCAGCAGCGCCCGGGACAGAAGCTACGAGCAGTACTTC. The chain carries TRBV9 and TRBJ2-7, with 7 bases matching TRBD1. After removal of 3 bases from V and 3 bases from J, the junction contained 6 bases not matched to a gene. The CDR3 spans 14 residues. Germline assignment: CDR1 SGDLS and CDR2 YYNGEE.

The V call is TRBV6-6, the J call TRBJ2-1; D may be TRBD2 (6 bases). V shed 0 bases and J shed 4 bases, with 16 bases lying between them. CDR1 MNHNY and CDR2 SVGAGI come from the germline V gene (reference sequence). CDR3 size: 17 residues. CDR3 nucleotides: TGTGCCAGCAGTTACTCTTTCGTAGCGGAGAGATACAATGAGCAGTTCTTC. It is translated as CASSYSFVAERYNEQFF.

The chain links TRBV6-5 to TRBJ2-7, with D perhaps matching TRBD1 or TRBD2 (5 bases each). The CDR3 consists of 12 residues. V lost 8 bases to trimming and J lost 0 bases, with 8 bases between them. Germline loops: CDR1 MNHEY, CDR2 SVGAGI. The CDR3 DNA sequence: TGTGCCAGCCGGGACGACTCCTACGAGCAGTACTTC. This sequence encodes CASRDDSYEQYF.

A few counts support this clonotype. This CDR3 reads CAIRDPSYNEQFF. CDR3 nucleotides: TGTGCCATCCGGGACCCCTCCTACAATGAGCAGTTCTTC. The chain employs TRBV10-3 and TRBJ2-1; tentatively, D is TRBD1 or TRBD2 (5 bases each). The CDR3 spans 13 residues. Looked up from germline, CDR1 is ENHRY and CDR2 is SYGVKD. Trimming pared 8 bases from V and 0 bases from J, leaving 8 bases between.

The chain couples TRBV7-9 to TRBJ2-5; 7 nucleotides match TRBD1. Germline assignment: CDR1 SEHNR and CDR2 FQNEAQ (reference sequence). The V segment lost 5 bases and the J segment 1 base; nucleotides outside the gene matches: 16. The CDR3 runs 18 residues. The CDR3 nucleotides are TGTGCCAGCAGCCCTACCCACCTTGGCAGGGGGTTCCAAGAGACCCAGTACTTC. It codes for CASSPTHLGRGFQETQYF.

This chain connects TRBV12-3 or TRBV12-4 to TRBJ1-5; no definite D call. Trimming cost V 7 bases and J 5 bases, with 12 bases left between them. The CDR3 sequence is 13 residues long. The CDR3 DNA reads TGTGCCAGCATCCTTACCGGGGATCAGCCCCAGCATTTT. Translated: CASILTGDQPQHF.

A remark on this clonotype: At one end, the junction sequence differs from germline, possibly due to a read error. V usage is TRBV7-9 and J usage is TRBJ2-1, with TRBD2 identical over 8 bases. There are 16 residues in the CDR3. Per the germline V gene, CDR1 is SEHNR and CDR2 is FQNEAQ (reference sequence). CDR3 amino acids: CASSLKRGRSYNKQFF. The CDR3 bases are TGTGCCAGCAGCTTAAAGCGGGGGCGCTCCTACAATAAGCAGTTCTTC. Full variable domain (rest looked up from reference TRBV7-9 and TRBJ2-1): DTGVSQNPRHKITKRGQNVTFRCDPISEHNRLYWYRQTLGQGPEFLTYFQNEAQLEKSRLLSDRFSAERPKGSFSTLEIQRTEQGDSAMYLCASSLKRGRSYNKQFFGPGTRLTVL.

This chain connects TRBV7-3 to TRBJ2-1; D may be TRBD2 (6 bases). From germline, CDR1 is SGHTA and CDR2 FQGTGA. V dropped 1 base and J dropped 6 bases, with 16 bases sitting between them. The CDR3 totals 16 residues. This chain's CDR3 is CASSLRASVAFNEQFF. The CDR3, as DNA: TGTGCCAGCAGCTTAAGGGCTAGCGTAGCATTCAATGAGCAGTTCTTC. Full variable domain (rest looked up from reference TRBV7-3 and TRBJ2-1): GAGVSQTPSNKVTEKGKYVELRCDPISGHTALYWYRQSLGQGPEFLIYFQGTGAADDSGLPNDRFFAVRPEGSVSTLKIQRTERGDSAVYLCASSLRASVAFNEQFFGPGTRLTVL.